The 8 T cell receptor beta chains below come from one sample, sequenced in a study of cytomegalovirus exposure and HLA in healthy donors (TCRdb year 2017). Library method: the immunoSEQ multiplex PCR assay. A mixture of 60 forward primers for TCR Vbeta segments and 13 reverse primers for TCR Jbeta segments was used in the multiplex PCR. TCRdb limited this immuneACCESS table to in-frame rearrangements with V and J called. A share of clones is missing; checked studies link under half to unresolved V genes, and the rest is unexplained. The sample table records roughly 120,000 clones; approximately 9.4% of these occur just once. The top ten hold about 3% of the sample. The specimen sequenced was PBMCs. The receptor set was obtained from a man under 40 in good health and CMV-seronegative.

In its sample, this clone was seen a few times. The chain couples TRBV19 to TRBJ1-2, with D possibly being TRBD1 (6 bases). The CDR3 runs 14 residues. Germline assignment: CDR1 LNHDA and CDR2 SQIVND (reference sequence). V lost 7 bases and J lost 3, with 15 bases in between. The CDR3 region has the DNA TGTGCCAGTATCGCCACAGGGTCCTACTATGGCTACACCTTC. As protein: CASIATGSYYGYTF.

The V and J genes are TRBV2 and TRBJ1-2; 7 nucleotides align to TRBD1. The CDR3 totals 14 residues. CDR1 is SNHLY and CDR2 is FYNNEI in the germline V gene. Unmatched junction bases numbered 10, after V lost 6 bases and J lost 6 bases. In nucleotides, the CDR3 is TGTGCCAGCAGCCCCATAGGGGGCGCGAATGGCTACACCTTC. Translated: CASSPIGGANGYTF.

The genes are TRBV28 and TRBJ1-5; D gene ambiguous. Per the germline V gene, CDR1 is MDHEN and CDR2 is SYDVKM. V gave up 3 bases and J gave up 2 bases, with 14 bases separating them. CDR3 size: 16 residues. The CDR3 DNA sequence: TGTGCCAGCAGTTTTAGCGGTAGAGGAGGCAATCAGCCCCAGCATTTT. As protein: CASSFSGRGGNQPQHF.

This clone came up a few times. The chain links TRBV5-4 to TRBJ2-2; 14 bases align to TRBD2. The trim removed 2 bases at V and 2 bases at J, leaving 8 bases unmatched. The germline V gene encodes CDR1 SGHNT and CDR2 YYREEE (reference sequence). The CDR3 spans 19 residues. Here the CDR3 reads CASSFTGTSGGYNTGELFF. The DNA for the CDR3 is TGTGCCAGCAGCTTTACCGGGACTAGCGGGGGTTATAACACCGGGGAGCTGTTTTTT.

This clone was counted between two and nine times. DNA for the CDR3: TGCGCCAGCAGCCTTCGACTAGCGGGGGCCGATGAGCAGTACTTC. Translated, it gives CASSLRLAGADEQYF. The chain combines TRBV4-1 with TRBJ2-7; 12 bases agree with TRBD2. The V gene's germline CDR1 is MGHRA and CDR2 YSYEKL. V trimming: 4 bases; J trimming: 7 bases; junction bases outside the gene matches: 8. The CDR3 covers 15 residues.

The genes are TRBV29-1 and TRBJ2-7, with D unresolved. V lost 3 bases to trimming and J lost 6 bases, with 18 bases between them. This CDR3 has 14 amino acids. Germline CDR1 is SQVTM and CDR2 is ANQGSEA. The CDR3 DNA reads TGCAGCGTTGATATGGCAGGTCTATACGGCGAGCAGTACTTC. Its translation: CSVDMAGLYGEQYF.

In its sample, this clone was seen a few times. The CDR3 DNA sequence: TGTGCCAGCAGCCCTCGGGACAGGGCGATTGCCGAGGGGACAGATACGCAGTATTTT. It translates to CASSPRDRAIAEGTDTQYF. This rearrangement joins TRBV7-9 to TRBJ2-3; 9 nucleotides align to TRBD1. Germline trimming cut 5 bases from V and 3 bases from J; bases unmatched to any gene: 18. In germline, CDR1 is SEHNR, CDR2 FQNEAQ (reference sequence). The CDR3 has 19 amino acids.

The genes are TRBV28 and TRBJ2-1; 7 nucleotides line up with TRBD2. The V segment lost 0 bases and the J segment 5 bases; nucleotides outside the gene matches: 7. Germline loops: CDR1 MDHEN, CDR2 SYDVKM. The CDR3 sequence is 16 residues long. The CDR3 is CASSLWGTTLHNEQFF. The CDR3 nucleotides are TGTGCCAGCAGTTTATGGGGGACTACGCTACACAATGAGCAGTTCTTC.